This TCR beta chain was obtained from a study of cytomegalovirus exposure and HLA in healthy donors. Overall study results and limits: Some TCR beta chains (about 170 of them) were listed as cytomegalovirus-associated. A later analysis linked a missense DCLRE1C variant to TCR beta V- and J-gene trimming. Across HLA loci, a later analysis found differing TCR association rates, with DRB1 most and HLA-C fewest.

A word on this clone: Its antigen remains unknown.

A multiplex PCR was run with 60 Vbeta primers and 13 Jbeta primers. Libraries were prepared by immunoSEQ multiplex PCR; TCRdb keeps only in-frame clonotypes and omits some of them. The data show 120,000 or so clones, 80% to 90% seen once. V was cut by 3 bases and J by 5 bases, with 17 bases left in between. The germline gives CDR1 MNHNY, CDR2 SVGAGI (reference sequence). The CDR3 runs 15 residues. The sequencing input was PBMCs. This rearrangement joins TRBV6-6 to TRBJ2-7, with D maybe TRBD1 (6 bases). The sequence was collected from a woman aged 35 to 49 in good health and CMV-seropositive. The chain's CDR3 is CASSYSQGLGDEQYF. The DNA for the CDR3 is TGTGCCAGCAGTTATTCCCAGGGGTTGGGTGACGAGCAGTACTTC.